The entry below describes one TCR beta chain. The data were taken from a study of shared clonotypes between healthy human individuals. The CDR3 contains 15 residues. CDR1 is SNHLY, CDR2 FYNNEI, per germline. The ends lost 5 bases at V and 8 bases at J; junction bases unmatched: 9. This was a deep-level run. Clones were sequenced by immunoSEQ multiplex PCR, and TCRdb holds only the in-frame ones, with some missing. The data show roughly 1 million clones, about 76% seen once. The chain is built from TRBV2 and TRBJ2-1, with 10 bases matching TRBD2. Sequencing used memory CD4+ T cells sorted from blood. Subset reported: CD45RA-negative fraction. The TCR originated in a man younger than 35 in good health. CDR3 nucleotides: TGTGCCAGCAGTATTCCGGGACTAGCGAGCTATGAGCAGTTCTTC. Protein: CASSIPGLASYEQFF.